This passage covers 28 T cell receptor beta chains from one sample sequenced in a study of cytomegalovirus exposure and HLA in healthy donors. The PCR ran on 60 Vbeta and 13 Jbeta primers. Method: immunoSEQ multiplex PCR; TCRdb's copy keeps in-frame clones and lacks some. The data show approximately 220,000 clones, roughly four fifths seen once. What was sequenced was PBMCs. The receptor set was obtained from a girl aged 2 to 9 in good health and CMV-seronegative.

The chain carries TRBV2 and TRBJ2-5; the match to TRBD1 covers 8 bases. V shed 8 bases and J 4 bases; nucleotides not matched to a gene: 3. Germline V gene data show CDR1 as SNHLY and CDR2 as FYNNEI. This CDR3 spans 12 amino acids. CDR3 in amino acids: CASVTGGETQYF. As DNA, the CDR3 is TGTGCCAGCGTCACAGGGGGAGAGACCCAGTACTTC.

The chain carries TRBV19 and TRBJ2-1; TRBD2 might be the D (6 bases). Trimming left V 2 bases short and J 9 bases short, with 8 bases between. CDR3 length: 12 amino acids. Germline V gives CDR1 LNHDA, CDR2 SQIVND (reference sequence). CDR3 residues: CASSIRGGEQFF. The CDR3 DNA sequence: TGTGCCAGTAGTATACGGGGAGGTGAGCAGTTCTTC.

This clone was detected a few times. This chain uses TRBV29-1 with TRBJ1-1, with D hard to call. CDR1 is SQVTM and CDR2 is ANQGSEA in the germline V gene. The CDR3 runs to 12 residues. The V gene lost 3 bases and the J gene lost 6 bases, with 11 bases spanning the gap. CDR3 amino acids: CSVDPGGPEAFF. CDR3 sequence (DNA): TGCAGCGTTGACCCGGGAGGGCCTGAAGCTTTCTTT.

This chain joins TRBV11-2 and TRBJ2-1; 11 bases are shared with TRBD2. The germline gives CDR1 SGHAT, CDR2 FQNNGV. V dropped 3 bases and J dropped 9; count of bases not matched to a gene: 4. The CDR3 is made up of 14 amino acids. The CDR3 protein is CASSFSGGDGEQFF. The CDR3, as DNA: TGTGCCAGCAGCTTTAGCGGGGGGGACGGTGAGCAGTTCTTC.

The gene calls are TRBV5-1 and TRBJ1-4; the match to TRBD1 covers 9 bases. The CDR3 consists of 14 residues. After removal of 3 bases from V and 6 bases from J, the junction contained 3 bases not matched to a gene. In germline, CDR1 is SGHRS, CDR2 YFSETQ. The CDR3 protein is CASSSDRGDEKLFF. CDR3 in DNA: TGCGCCAGCAGCTCCGACAGGGGGGATGAAAAACTGTTTTTT.

The chain links TRBV9 to TRBJ2-5; 7 nucleotides match TRBD2. J lost 1 base, V lost 5 bases, and 5 bases had no gene match. CDR3 length: 14 residues. CDR1 and CDR2 from the germline V gene are SGDLS and YYNGEE. The CDR3 DNA sequence: TGTGCCAGCAGTTCGAGCGGGGTCCAAGAGACCCAGTACTTC. Protein product: CASSSSGVQETQYF.

This clone appeared once. CDR3 region: CASRLDTYSNYGYTF. CDR3 coding DNA: TGTGCCAGCAGGCTGGACACGTATTCCAACTATGGCTACACCTTC. The genes are TRBV2 and TRBJ1-2, with a tentative D call TRBD1 (5 bases). The CDR3 sequence is 15 residues long. The V and J ends lost 6 bases and 2 bases respectively, with 16 bases between them. Germline lookup yields CDR1 SNHLY and CDR2 FYNNEI.

The table lists this clone with a few counts. V and J are TRBV27 and TRBJ1-2, with D possibly TRBD1 on 5 matching bases. CDR3 length: 15 amino acids. V gave up 3 bases and J gave up 0 bases, with 11 bases separating them. Germline V lookup: CDR1 MNHEY, CDR2 SMNVEV (reference sequence). This CDR3 is CASSFQGRSNYGYTF. The CDR3 DNA is TGTGCCAGCAGTTTTCAGGGCCGATCTAACTATGGCTACACCTTC.

The chain combines TRBV27 with TRBJ2-5; 7 bases agree with TRBD1. Trimming removed 4 bases from V and 3 bases from J; junction bases left unmatched: 2. Germline loops: CDR1 MNHEY, CDR2 SMNVEV (reference sequence). CDR3 size: 13 residues. The CDR3 here is CASSSRGKETQYF. In DNA, the CDR3 is TGTGCCAGCAGTTCCAGGGGGAAAGAGACCCAGTACTTC.

This chain's CDR3 is CASSEDGGMNEKLFF. The CDR3 DNA reads as TGTGCCAGCAGTGAAGACGGAGGGATGAATGAAAAACTGTTTTTT. The chain uses TRBV6-1 and TRBJ1-4; D gene uncertain. CDR1 is MNHNS and CDR2 is SASEGT in the germline V gene. Trimming took off 1 base at V and 5 bases at J, with 11 bases between the two ends. CDR3 length: 15 amino acids.

This rearrangement joins TRBV11-2 to TRBJ2-2; 7 bases are a match to TRBD2. This CDR3 has 16 amino acids. Germline CDR1 SGHAT, CDR2 FQNNGV. The ends lost 1 base at V and 5 bases at J; junction bases unmatched: 7. CDR3 sequence: CASSLGPSGVTGELFF. CDR3 nucleotides: TGTGCCAGCAGCTTAGGACCTAGCGGAGTAACCGGGGAGCTGTTTTTT.

The chain joins TRBV9 to TRBJ2-5; TRBD2 might be the D (6 bases). The V and J ends lost 0 bases and 1 base respectively, with 16 bases between them. Germline V gives CDR1 SGDLS, CDR2 YYNGEE. The CDR3 sequence is 17 residues long. The CDR3 nucleotides are TGTGCCAGCAGCGTAGCCCGTCCGGGAGTAGGCCAAGAGACCCAGTACTTC. Translating it yields CASSVARPGVGQETQYF.

A single count supports this clone. The same CDR3 is also encoded by other DNA sequences in this sample. The chain employs TRBV5-4 and TRBJ2-7, with 8 bases identical to TRBD1. Germline V gives CDR1 SGHNT, CDR2 YYREEE (reference sequence). The CDR3 extends over 14 amino acids. J lost 3 bases, V lost 3 bases, and 5 bases had no gene match. CDR3 in DNA: TGTGCCAGCAGCTCGGGGACAGGAGACTACGAGCAGTACTTC. Protein sequence: CASSSGTGDYEQYF.

This rearrangement joins TRBV5-4 to TRBJ2-7, with D maybe TRBD2 (6 bases). This CDR3 comprises 15 residues. Trimming left V 7 bases short and J 5 bases short, with 22 bases between. CDR1 is SGHNT, CDR2 YYREEE, per germline (reference sequence). The CDR3 DNA follows: TGTGCCAGCGGGACTTCCGGGCCCGTCCTTGACGAGCAGTACTTC. Translated, it gives CASGTSGPVLDEQYF.

In the case of this clone: The junction departs from the called germline gene at one end, perhaps through a read error. This chain uses TRBV5-6 with TRBJ2-1; perhaps TRBD1 as D (5 bases). Looked up from germline, CDR1 is SGHDT and CDR2 is YYEEEE. This CDR3 spans 17 amino acids. CDR3 protein: CASRLGPAAIFDNEQFF. In nucleotides, the CDR3 is TGTGCCAGCAGATTGGGGCCTGCGGCTATATTTGACAATGAGCAGTTCTTC. Filled out from reference TRBV5-6 and TRBJ2-1, the complete variable domain reads DAGVTQSPTHLIKTRGQQVTLRCSPKSGHDTVSWYQQALGQGPQFIFQYYEEEERQRGNFPDRFSGHQFPNYSSELNVNALLLGDSALYLCASRLGPAAIFDNEQFFGPGTRLTVL.

This clone has a handful of counts. This chain uses TRBV19 with TRBJ1-4, with D possibly being TRBD1 (6 bases). CDR3 length: 15 residues. The germline V gene encodes CDR1 LNHDA and CDR2 SQIVND (reference sequence). Trimming removed 5 bases from V and 3 bases from J, with 13 bases in between. CDR3 nucleotide sequence: TGTGCCAGTAGTTGGCTCAGGGGAGCTAATGAAAAACTGTTTTTT. Translating it yields CASSWLRGANEKLFF.

Only one count was recorded for this clone. V is TRBV25-1 and J is TRBJ1-2; D uncertain. This CDR3 is 17 amino acids long. Germline CDR1 reads MGHDK; CDR2 reads SYGVNS. Trimming removed 5 bases at V and 6 bases at J, with 25 bases between. CDR3 amino acids: CASSKTGGPSVFDGYTF. In DNA form, the CDR3 reads TGTGCCAGCAGTAAAACGGGAGGCCCGAGCGTCTTTGATGGCTACACCTTC.

V usage is TRBV7-9 and J usage is TRBJ2-7; TRBD1 matches 7 bases. The J segment lost 2 bases and the V segment lost 5 bases, leaving 9 bases of the junction unmatched. Germline values: CDR1 SEHNR, CDR2 FQNEAQ (reference sequence). This CDR3 comprises 15 residues. The CDR3 protein is CASSDRPGQPYEQYF. The CDR3 region has the DNA TGTGCCAGCAGCGATCGACCGGGACAGCCCTACGAGCAGTACTTC.

In this sample, this clone turned up a few times. The genes are TRBV19 and TRBJ2-5; weak D call: TRBD1 (5 bases). The germline V gene encodes CDR1 LNHDA and CDR2 SQIVND (reference sequence). V lost 10 bases and J lost 1, with 10 bases in between. This CDR3 has 12 amino acids. The CDR3 sequence: CATTDTQETQYF. As DNA, the CDR3 is TGTGCCACCACGGACACCCAAGAGACCCAGTACTTC.

CDR3 sequence (DNA): TGTGCCAGCACCAGAGACTCTCACGTCTATGGCTACACCTTC. As protein: CASTRDSHVYGYTF. This chain connects TRBV6-5 to TRBJ1-2; D is undetermined. Trimming removed 7 bases from V and 4 bases from J, with 16 bases in between. CDR1 is MNHEY and CDR2 is SVGAGI in the germline V gene. This CDR3 is 14 amino acids long.

V and J are TRBV6-6 and TRBJ2-7; D may be TRBD1 (5 bases). Trimming stripped 7 bases from V and 2 bases from J, with 18 bases between. The length of the CDR3 is 15 residues. Per the germline V gene, CDR1 is MNHNY and CDR2 is SVGAGI (reference sequence). The CDR3 sequence is CASTQGGRVTYEQYF. CDR3 in DNA: TGTGCCAGCACCCAAGGTGGCAGGGTCACCTACGAGCAGTACTTC.

The J gene is TRBJ2-5, the V gene TRBV5-1; 13 positions agree with TRBD2. This CDR3 spans 16 amino acids. The J segment lost 5 bases and the V segment lost 0 bases, leaving 4 bases of the junction unmatched. The germline CDR1 and CDR2 sequences are SGHRS and YFSETQ. CDR3 coding DNA: TGCGCCAGCAGCTTGGGACTAGCGGGAGGACATGAGACCCAGTACTTC. The encoded protein is CASSLGLAGGHETQYF.

The rearrangement joins TRBV7-3 to TRBJ2-5; weak D call: TRBD2 (5 bases). TRBJ2-7 explains the end of the DNA better; the J call may be wrong. There are 13 residues in the CDR3. Germline CDR1 reads SGHTA; CDR2 reads FQGTGA. CDR3 region: CASSIGGQYEQYF. The CDR3 DNA reads as TGTGCCAGCAGCATAGGAGGCCAATACGAGCAGTACTTC.

J is TRBJ2-1 and V is TRBV6-5; no reliable D call. The CDR3 is made up of 15 amino acids. The germline gives CDR1 MNHEY, CDR2 SVGAGI. Trimming left V 6 bases short and J 0 bases short, with 12 bases between. CDR3 sequence reads: CASSLERSSYNEQFF. The CDR3 region has the DNA TGTGCCAGCAGCCTCGAACGCAGCTCCTACAATGAGCAGTTCTTC.

The chain recombines TRBV6-5 with TRBJ2-7; 13 positions agree with TRBD2. CDR3 length: 16 residues. The trim removed 3 bases at V and 3 bases at J, leaving 5 bases unmatched. The germline CDR1 and CDR2 sequences are MNHEY and SVGAGI. CDR3 nucleotides: TGTGCCAGCAGTTATGAGGGACTAGCGGGAAACTACGAGCAGTACTTC. Translation: CASSYEGLAGNYEQYF.

The genes are TRBV6-1 and TRBJ1-2; TRBD1 aligns across 8 bases. V was clipped by 5 bases and J by 4 bases; unmatched bases: 3. CDR1 is MNHNS and CDR2 is SASEGT in the germline V gene. The CDR3 sequence is 13 residues long. CDR3 sequence reads: CASSPDRAYGYTF. The DNA for the CDR3 is TGTGCCAGCAGTCCGGACAGGGCCTATGGCTACACCTTC.

This rearrangement joins TRBV18 to TRBJ1-2; tentative D call: TRBD1 (5 bases). V lost 2 bases, J lost 5 bases, and 9 bases lay in between. The CDR3 spans 13 residues. CDR1 is KGHSH, CDR2 LQKENI, per germline. The DNA of the CDR3 is TGTGCCAGCTCACCAGGGGCGGATTATGGCTACACCTTC. It codes for CASSPGADYGYTF.

This sequence joins TRBV6-1 and TRBJ1-1, with D tentatively TRBD1 (5 bases). Germline CDR1 and CDR2: MNHNS and SASEGT. The CDR3 is 13 residues long. V lost 2 bases and J 8 bases, leaving 12 bases between the germline ends. CDR3 loop: CASSEFGAEEAFF. The CDR3 DNA follows: TGTGCCAGCAGTGAATTTGGGGCGGAGGAAGCTTTCTTT.